The next 13 T cell receptor beta chains were all read from a single sample in a study of cytomegalovirus exposure and HLA in healthy donors. With 60 Vbeta and 13 Jbeta primers, the PCR was carried out. The assay was immunoSEQ multiplex PCR, and TCRdb's table has in-frame clones only and misses some. The sample includes roughly 190,000 clones, about 77% seen only once; the top ten take approximately 2%. The sequenced sample consisted of PBMCs. These receptor sequences come from a woman aged 25 to 39 in good health and CMV-seropositive.

This chain joins TRBV4-3 and TRBJ2-7; D might be TRBD2 (5 bases). Germline CDR1 LGHNA, CDR2 YSLEER. V gave up 0 bases and J gave up 6 bases, with 12 bases separating them. The CDR3 totals 14 residues. The CDR3 is CASSQDAGILEQYF. In DNA, the CDR3 is TGCGCCAGCAGCCAAGACGCCGGGATCCTCGAGCAGTACTTC.

The CDR3 DNA sequence: TGTGCCAGTAGGGACACCTTGGAGCAGTACTTC. Translation: CASRDTLEQYF. J is TRBJ2-7 and V is TRBV10-3; tentative D call: TRBD1 (6 bases). Germline loops: CDR1 ENHRY, CDR2 SYGVKD. V lost 10 bases, J lost 7 bases, and 14 bases lay in between. The CDR3 extends over 11 amino acids.

The chain uses TRBV4-2 and TRBJ2-1; TRBD2 is a possible D gene (7 bases). Germline-derived CDR1 and CDR2 are LGHNA and YNFKEQ. The germline V and J ends were trimmed by 4 bases and 2 bases, with 18 bases remaining between them. CDR3 length: 17 amino acids. The DNA for the CDR3 is TGTGCCAGCAGCCGCGAGGGGGGGCTCCCCACCTACAATGAGCAGTTCTTC. This sequence encodes CASSREGGLPTYNEQFF.

This clone was seen only once. This sequence joins TRBV7-2 and TRBJ2-7, with D unresolved. Germline V lookup: CDR1 SGHTA, CDR2 FQGNSA. The ends were cut back, 1 base at V and 0 bases at J, with 16 bases in the middle. This CDR3 is built from 17 residues. DNA of the CDR3: TGTGCCAGCAGCTTAGTGGCGGCGGAGAGATCCTCCTACGAGCAGTACTTC. It encodes CASSLVAAERSSYEQYF.

This chain links TRBV11-2 with TRBJ2-1; tentative D call: TRBD2 (5 bases). Germline lookup yields CDR1 SGHAT and CDR2 FQNNGV. The CDR3 sequence is 13 residues long. Between the trimmed V and J ends, which lost 1 base and 4 bases, there was a span of 5 bases. CDR3 in amino acids: CASSLGGYNEQFF. The CDR3 DNA is TGTGCCAGCAGCTTAGGCGGGTACAATGAGCAGTTCTTC.

The V call is TRBV5-6, the J call TRBJ2-7; D is ambiguous. CDR1 SGHDT and CDR2 YYEEEE come from the germline V gene. This CDR3 is 11 amino acids long. The ends were cut back, 2 bases at V and 4 bases at J, with 4 bases in the middle. The CDR3 DNA is TGTGCCAGCAGCTTTCATTACGAGCAGTACTTC. Protein: CASSFHYEQYF.

This clone was observed a single time. DNA for the CDR3: TGCGCCAGCAGCCTGGGAAGCGGGGGTCCCTACAATGAGCAGTTCTTC. Protein sequence: CASSLGSGGPYNEQFF. The chain recombines TRBV5-1 with TRBJ2-1, with 8 nucleotides matching TRBD2. The V segment lost 4 bases and the J segment 2 bases; nucleotides outside the gene matches: 8. The CDR3 has 16 amino acids. CDR1 SGHRS and CDR2 YFSETQ come from the germline V gene. Variable domain in full (rest from reference TRBV5-1 and TRBJ2-1): KAGVTQTPRYLIKTRGQQVTLSCSPISGHRSVSWYQQTPGQGLQFLFEYFSETQRNKGNFPGRFSGRQFSNSRSEMNVSTLELGDSALYLCASSLGSGGPYNEQFFGPGTRLTVL.

The chain is built from TRBV6-5 and TRBJ2-5; 8 bases line up with TRBD2. V lost 5 bases and J lost 4; bases outside the gene matches: 6. Germline assignment: CDR1 MNHEY and CDR2 SVGAGI. This CDR3 comprises 14 residues. This CDR3 reads CASSPGGGRETQYF. The CDR3 nucleotides are TGTGCCAGCAGTCCCGGGGGGGGGAGAGAGACCCAGTACTTC.

This sequence joins TRBV5-1 and TRBJ2-1; 12 positions match TRBD2. Losses at the gene ends were 4 bases for V and 1 base for J; bases not matched to a gene: 3. Germline CDR1 reads SGHRS; CDR2 reads YFSETQ. The CDR3 has 16 amino acids. The CDR3 bases are TGCGCCAGCAGCATCGGACTAGCGGGATCCTACAATGAGCAGTTCTTC. Its translation: CASSIGLAGSYNEQFF.

This clone appeared a few times. The CDR3 protein is CASSWGGQGASEQFF. The CDR3 DNA follows: TGTGCCAGCAGTTGGGGGGGACAGGGGGCGAGTGAGCAGTTCTTC. The chain joins TRBV27 to TRBJ2-1; 12 bases fit TRBD1. Germline values: CDR1 MNHEY, CDR2 SMNVEV (reference sequence). Trimming took 4 bases from V and 9 from J; bases not matched to a gene: 7. The CDR3 is made up of 15 amino acids.

The chain carries TRBV30 and TRBJ1-5, with 10 bases matching TRBD1. The CDR3 covers 14 residues. Germline loops: CDR1 GTSNPN, CDR2 SVGIG (reference sequence). Trimming cost V 3 bases and J 6 bases; bases outside gene matches: 5. The CDR3 region is CAWSVDRGSQPQHF. The CDR3 DNA follows: TGTGCCTGGAGCGTGGACAGGGGGAGTCAGCCCCAGCATTTT.

The V call is TRBV5-4, the J call TRBJ2-3, with 10 positions matching TRBD2. The CDR3 length is 17 residues. Germline V gene lookup returns CDR1 SGHNT and CDR2 YYREEE (reference sequence). V lost 4 bases to trimming and J lost 1 base; unmatched junction nucleotides: 9. In nucleotides, the CDR3 is TGTGCCAGCAGCCAGAAGCGGGAGGGCCTCGGCACAGATACGCAGTATTTT. Protein product: CASSQKREGLGTDTQYF.

The chain uses TRBV2 and TRBJ2-7; D perhaps matches TRBD1 (6 bases). Germline V gene lookup returns CDR1 SNHLY and CDR2 FYNNEI. The CDR3 is made up of 14 amino acids. Trimming removed 6 bases at V and 1 base at J, with 13 bases between. CDR3 residues: CASSGLGASYEQYF. CDR3 DNA sequence: TGTGCCAGCAGCGGCCTGGGGGCGTCCTACGAGCAGTACTTC.